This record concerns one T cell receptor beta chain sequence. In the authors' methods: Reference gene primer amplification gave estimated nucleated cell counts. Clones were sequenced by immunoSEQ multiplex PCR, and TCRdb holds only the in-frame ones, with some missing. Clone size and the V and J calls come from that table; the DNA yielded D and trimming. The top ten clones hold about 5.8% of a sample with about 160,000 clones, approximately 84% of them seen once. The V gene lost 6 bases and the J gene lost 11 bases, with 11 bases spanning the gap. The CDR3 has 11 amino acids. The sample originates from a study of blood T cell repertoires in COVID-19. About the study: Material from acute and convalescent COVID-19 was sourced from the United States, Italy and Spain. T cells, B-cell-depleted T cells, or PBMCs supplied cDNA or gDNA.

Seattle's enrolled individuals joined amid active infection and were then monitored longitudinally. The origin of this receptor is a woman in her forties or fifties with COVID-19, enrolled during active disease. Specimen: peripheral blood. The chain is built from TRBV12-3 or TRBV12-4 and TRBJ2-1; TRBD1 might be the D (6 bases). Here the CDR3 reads CASSSGQKQFF. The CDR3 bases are TGTGCCAGCAGCTCCGGACAGAAGCAGTTCTTC.